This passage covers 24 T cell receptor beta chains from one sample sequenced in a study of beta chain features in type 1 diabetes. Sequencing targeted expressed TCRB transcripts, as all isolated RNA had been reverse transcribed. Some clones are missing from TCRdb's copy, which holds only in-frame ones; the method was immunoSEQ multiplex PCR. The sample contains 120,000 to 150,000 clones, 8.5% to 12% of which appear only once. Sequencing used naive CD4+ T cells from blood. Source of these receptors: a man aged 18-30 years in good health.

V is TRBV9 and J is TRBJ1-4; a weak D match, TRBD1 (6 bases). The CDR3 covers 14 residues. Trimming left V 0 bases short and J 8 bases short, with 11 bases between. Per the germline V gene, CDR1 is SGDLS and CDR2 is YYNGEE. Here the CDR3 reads CASSVDQGREKLFF. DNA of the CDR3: TGTGCCAGCAGCGTAGACCAGGGGCGGGAAAAACTGTTTTTT.

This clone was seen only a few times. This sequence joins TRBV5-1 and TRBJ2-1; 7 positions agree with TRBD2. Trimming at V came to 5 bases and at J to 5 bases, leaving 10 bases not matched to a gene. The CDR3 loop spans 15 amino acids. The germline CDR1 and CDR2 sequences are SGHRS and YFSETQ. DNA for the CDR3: TGCGCCAGCAGAGGTGCACTAGCGTCGAACAATGAGCAGTTCTTC. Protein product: CASRGALASNNEQFF.

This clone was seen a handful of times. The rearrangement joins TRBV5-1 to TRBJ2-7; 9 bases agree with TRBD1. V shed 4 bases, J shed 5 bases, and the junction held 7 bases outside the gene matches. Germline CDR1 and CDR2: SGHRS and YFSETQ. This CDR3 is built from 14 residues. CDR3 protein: CASSPGTGRNEQYF. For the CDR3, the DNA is TGCGCCAGCAGCCCCGGGACAGGGAGGAACGAGCAGTACTTC.

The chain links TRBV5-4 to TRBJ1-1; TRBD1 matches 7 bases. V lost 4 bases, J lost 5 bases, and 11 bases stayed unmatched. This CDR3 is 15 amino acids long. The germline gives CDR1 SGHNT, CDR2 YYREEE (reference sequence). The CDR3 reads CASSERQGSRTEAFF. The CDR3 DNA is TGTGCCAGCAGCGAACGACAGGGCTCGCGTACTGAAGCTTTCTTT.

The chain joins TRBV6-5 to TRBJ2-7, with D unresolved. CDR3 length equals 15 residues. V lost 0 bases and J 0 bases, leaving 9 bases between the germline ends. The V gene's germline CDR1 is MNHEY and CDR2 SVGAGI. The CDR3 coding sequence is TGTGCCAGCAGTTACTCCTTACTTAGCTCCTACGAGCAGTACTTC. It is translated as CASSYSLLSSYEQYF.

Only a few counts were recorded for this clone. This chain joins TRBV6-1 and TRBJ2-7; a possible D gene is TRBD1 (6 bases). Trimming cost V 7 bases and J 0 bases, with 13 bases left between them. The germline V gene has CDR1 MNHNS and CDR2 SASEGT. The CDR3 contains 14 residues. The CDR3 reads CASKREDSSYEQYF. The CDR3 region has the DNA TGTGCCAGCAAACGCGAGGACAGCTCCTACGAGCAGTACTTC.

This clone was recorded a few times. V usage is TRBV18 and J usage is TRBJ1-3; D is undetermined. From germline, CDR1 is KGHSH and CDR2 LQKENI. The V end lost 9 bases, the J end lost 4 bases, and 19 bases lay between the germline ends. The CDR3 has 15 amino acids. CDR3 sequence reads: CASAPAVNQGNTIYF. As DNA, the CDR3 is TGTGCCAGTGCTCCGGCGGTTAATCAGGGAAACACCATATATTTT.

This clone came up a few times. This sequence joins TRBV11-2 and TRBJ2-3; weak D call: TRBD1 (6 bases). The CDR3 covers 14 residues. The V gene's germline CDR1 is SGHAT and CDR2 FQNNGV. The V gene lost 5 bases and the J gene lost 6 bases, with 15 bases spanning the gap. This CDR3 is CASSPAGAQDTQYF. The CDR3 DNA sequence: TGTGCCAGCAGCCCGGCAGGGGCGCAGGATACGCAGTATTTT.

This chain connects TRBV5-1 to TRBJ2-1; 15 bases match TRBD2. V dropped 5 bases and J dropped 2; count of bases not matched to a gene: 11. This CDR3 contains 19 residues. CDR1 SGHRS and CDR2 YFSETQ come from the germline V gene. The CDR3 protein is CASSKRTSGGVKTYNEQFF. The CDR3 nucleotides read TGCGCCAGCAGTAAACGGACTAGCGGGGGGGTCAAGACCTACAATGAGCAGTTCTTC.

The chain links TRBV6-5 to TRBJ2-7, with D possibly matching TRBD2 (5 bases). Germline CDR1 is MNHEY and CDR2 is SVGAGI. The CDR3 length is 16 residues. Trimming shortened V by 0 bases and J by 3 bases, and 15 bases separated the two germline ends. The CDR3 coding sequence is TGTGCCAGCAGTTACTCTTCCGGGAAGGATGGCTACGAGCAGTACTTC. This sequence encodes CASSYSSGKDGYEQYF.

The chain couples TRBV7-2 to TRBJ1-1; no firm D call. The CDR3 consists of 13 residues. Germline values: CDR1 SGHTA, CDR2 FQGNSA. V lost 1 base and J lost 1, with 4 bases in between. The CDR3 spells CASSLGRNTEAFF. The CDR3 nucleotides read TGTGCCAGCAGCTTAGGCAGGAACACTGAAGCTTTCTTT.

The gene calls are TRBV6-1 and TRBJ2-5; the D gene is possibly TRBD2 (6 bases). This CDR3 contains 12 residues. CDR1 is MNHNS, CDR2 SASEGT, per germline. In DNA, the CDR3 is TGTGCGGCGGGGCAGGTCGAAGAGACCCAGTACTTC. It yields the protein CAAGQVEETQYF.

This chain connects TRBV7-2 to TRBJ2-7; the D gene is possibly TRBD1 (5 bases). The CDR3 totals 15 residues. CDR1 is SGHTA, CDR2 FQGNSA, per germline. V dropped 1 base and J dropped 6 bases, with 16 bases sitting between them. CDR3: CASSLGAGLTSEQYF. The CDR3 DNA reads TGTGCCAGCAGCTTAGGGGCAGGGTTGACGTCCGAGCAGTACTTC.

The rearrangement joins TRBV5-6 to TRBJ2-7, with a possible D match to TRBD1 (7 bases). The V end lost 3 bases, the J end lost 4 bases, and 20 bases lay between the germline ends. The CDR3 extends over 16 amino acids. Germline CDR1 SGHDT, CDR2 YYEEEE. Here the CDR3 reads CASSYWHFPGGYEQYF. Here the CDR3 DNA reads TGTGCCAGCAGCTACTGGCATTTTCCAGGGGGGTACGAGCAGTACTTC. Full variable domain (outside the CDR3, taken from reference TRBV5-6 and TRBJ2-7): DAGVTQSPTHLIKTRGQQVTLRCSPKSGHDTVSWYQQALGQGPQFIFQYYEEEERQRGNFPDRFSGHQFPNYSSELNVNALLLGDSALYLCASSYWHFPGGYEQYFGPGTRLTVT.

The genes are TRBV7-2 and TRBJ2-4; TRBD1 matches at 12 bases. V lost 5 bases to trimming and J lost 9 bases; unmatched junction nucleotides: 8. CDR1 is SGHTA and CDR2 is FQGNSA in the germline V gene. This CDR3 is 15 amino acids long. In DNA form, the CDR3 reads TGTGCCAGCAGCGCCCGGGACAGGGGGCGCGGCATTCAGTACTTC. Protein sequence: CASSARDRGRGIQYF.

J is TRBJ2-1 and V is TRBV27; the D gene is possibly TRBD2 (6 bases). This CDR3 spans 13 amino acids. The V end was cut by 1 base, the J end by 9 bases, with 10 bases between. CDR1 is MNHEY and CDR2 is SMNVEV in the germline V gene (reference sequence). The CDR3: CASSLLRGSEQFF. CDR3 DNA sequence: TGTGCCAGCAGTTTATTACGGGGGAGTGAGCAGTTCTTC.

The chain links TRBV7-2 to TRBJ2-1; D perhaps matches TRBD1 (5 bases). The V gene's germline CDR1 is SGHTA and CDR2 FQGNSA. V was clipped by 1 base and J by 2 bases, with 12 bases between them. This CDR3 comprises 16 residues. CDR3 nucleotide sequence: TGTGCCAGCAGCTTAGAATCGGCAGGGCCCTACAATGAGCAGTTCTTC. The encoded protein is CASSLESAGPYNEQFF.

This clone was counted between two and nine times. The CDR3 nucleotides read TGTGCCAGCAAAGTCGGGGATGAAAACGGGGAGCTGTTTTTT. As protein: CASKVGDENGELFF. The chain uses TRBV21-1 and TRBJ2-2; the D call of TRBD2 is as the table states it, not checked on the DNA. TRBV21-1 is a pseudogene segment. CDR3 length equals 14 residues.

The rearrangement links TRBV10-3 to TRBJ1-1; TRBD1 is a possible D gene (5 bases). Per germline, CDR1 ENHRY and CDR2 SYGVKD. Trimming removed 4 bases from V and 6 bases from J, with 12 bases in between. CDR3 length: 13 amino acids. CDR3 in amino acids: CAISGGTHPEAFF. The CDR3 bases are TGTGCCATCAGTGGTGGGACTCATCCTGAAGCTTTCTTT.

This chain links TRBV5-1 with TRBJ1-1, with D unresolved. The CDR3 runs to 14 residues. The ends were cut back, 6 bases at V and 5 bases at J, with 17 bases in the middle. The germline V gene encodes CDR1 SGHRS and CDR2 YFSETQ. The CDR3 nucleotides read TGCGCCAGCACCCTGGGAGGGAGTATGACTGAAGCTTTCTTT. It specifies CASTLGGSMTEAFF.

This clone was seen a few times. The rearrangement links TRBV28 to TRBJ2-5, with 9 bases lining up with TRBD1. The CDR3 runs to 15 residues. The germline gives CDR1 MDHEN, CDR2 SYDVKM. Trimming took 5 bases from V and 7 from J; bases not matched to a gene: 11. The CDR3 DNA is TGTGCCAGCAGTAAGGGACAGGGTAATGCGGGGACCCAGTACTTC. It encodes CASSKGQGNAGTQYF.

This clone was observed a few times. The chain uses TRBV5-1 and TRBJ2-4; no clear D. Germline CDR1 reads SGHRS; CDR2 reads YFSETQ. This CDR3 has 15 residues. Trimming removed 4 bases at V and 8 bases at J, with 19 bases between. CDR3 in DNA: TGCGCCAGCAGCGGCCCGGTCATGGATGAGGACATTCAGTACTTC. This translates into CASSGPVMDEDIQYF.

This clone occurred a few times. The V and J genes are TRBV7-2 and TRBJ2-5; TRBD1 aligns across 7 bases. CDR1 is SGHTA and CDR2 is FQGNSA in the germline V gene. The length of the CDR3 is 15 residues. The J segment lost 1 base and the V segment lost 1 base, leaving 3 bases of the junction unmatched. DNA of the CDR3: TGTGCCAGCAGCTTAGTACAGGGGATCCAAGAGACCCAGTACTTC. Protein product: CASSLVQGIQETQYF.

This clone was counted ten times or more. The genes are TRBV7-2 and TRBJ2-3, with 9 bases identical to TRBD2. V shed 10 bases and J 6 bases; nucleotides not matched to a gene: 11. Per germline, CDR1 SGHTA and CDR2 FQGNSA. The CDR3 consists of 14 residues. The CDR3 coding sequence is TGTGCCACAGTAGCGGGGGCGGGGATGGATACGCAGTATTTT. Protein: CATVAGAGMDTQYF.